Listed here are 21 T cell receptor beta chains from one sample, sequenced in a study of T cells in localized non-small cell lung cancer. Clones were read by immunoSEQ multiplex PCR, and TCRdb kept only the in-frame ones, dropping some. The sample has approximately 21,000 clones; roughly nine tenths are singletons. This sample comprised peripheral blood, obtained before any cancer treatment. These receptors came from a male donor aged 60 or over with stage I lung adenocarcinoma.

V is TRBV2 and J is TRBJ1-1; D unresolved. The germline gives CDR1 SNHLY, CDR2 FYNNEI. This CDR3 is 11 amino acids long. V was trimmed by 7 bases and J by 8 bases, leaving 11 bases between them. CDR3 nucleotide sequence: TGTGCCAGCATCCTGGGAGGGGAAGCTTTCTTT. It is translated as CASILGGEAFF.

V is TRBV6-5 and J is TRBJ2-5; unclear D gene. Trimming left V 3 bases short and J 5 bases short, with 4 bases between. This CDR3 comprises 11 residues. Looked up from germline, CDR1 is MNHEY and CDR2 is SVGAGI. CDR3 residues: CASSYFETQYF. Written as DNA, the CDR3 is TGTGCCAGCAGTTATTTTGAGACCCAGTACTTC.

This clone occurred a few times. The gene calls are TRBV19 and TRBJ2-2; 12 nucleotides agree with TRBD2. Unmatched junction bases numbered 2, after V lost 3 bases and J lost 6 bases. The CDR3 totals 15 residues. Per the germline V gene, CDR1 is LNHDA and CDR2 is SQIVND (reference sequence). The CDR3 sequence is CASSIGTSGPGELFF. CDR3 coding DNA: TGTGCCAGTAGTATCGGGACTAGCGGGCCCGGGGAGCTGTTTTTT. The full variable domain, rest sourced from reference TRBV19 and TRBJ2-2, is DGGITQSPKYLFRKEGQNVTLSCEQNLNHDAMYWYRQDPGQGLRLIYYSQIVNDFQKGDIAEGYSVSREKKESFPLTVTSAQKNPTAFYLCASSIGTSGPGELFFGEGSRLTVL.

The V gene is TRBV30, the J gene TRBJ2-7, with D perhaps assigned TRBD1 or TRBD2 (5 bases each). The V gene lost 1 base and the J gene lost 5 bases, with 15 bases spanning the gap. This CDR3 is built from 14 residues. CDR1 is GTSNPN, CDR2 SVGIG, per germline (reference sequence). Here the CDR3 DNA reads TGTGCCTGGAGTGAGAGGGAAAGGGGACACGAGCAGTACTTC. This gives the protein CAWSERERGHEQYF.

This clone has only a few counts. J is TRBJ2-7 and V is TRBV5-1, with 7 bases matching TRBD1. The CDR3 totals 14 residues. The germline V gene encodes CDR1 SGHRS and CDR2 YFSETQ. V dropped 3 bases and J dropped 5; count of bases not matched to a gene: 8. The CDR3, as DNA: TGCGCCAGCAGCTCCCCGACAGGGCAGGACGAGCAGTACTTC. Encoded protein: CASSSPTGQDEQYF.

The V and J genes are TRBV15 and TRBJ1-5; tentatively, D is TRBD1 (6 bases). Germline lookup yields CDR1 LNHNV and CDR2 YYDKDF (reference sequence). V lost 0 bases and J lost 8, with 14 bases in between. The CDR3 is 15 amino acids. The CDR3 DNA is TGTGCCACCAGCAGAGATGGACAGCGATCGGAGCCCCAGCATTTT. Protein product: CATSRDGQRSEPQHF.

This clone was seen a few times. This chain joins TRBV5-8 and TRBJ2-1; D is perhaps TRBD1 (5 bases). This CDR3 comprises 12 residues. The V gene lost 5 bases and the J gene lost 6 bases, with 9 bases spanning the gap. Germline CDR1 reads SGHTS; CDR2 reads YDEGEE. In DNA, the CDR3 is TGTGCCAGCAGACATGACAGCAATGAGCAGTTCTTC. Protein product: CASRHDSNEQFF.

CDR3 region: CASSIDDWVFSTGELFF. The CDR3 DNA is TGTGCCAGTAGTATAGATGACTGGGTTTTCAGCACCGGGGAGCTGTTTTTT. This sequence joins TRBV19 and TRBJ2-2; no firm D call. Per the germline V gene, CDR1 is LNHDA and CDR2 is SQIVND (reference sequence). CDR3 length: 17 residues. The V end lost 0 bases, the J end lost 4 bases, and 15 bases lay between the germline ends.

The chain joins TRBV11-3 to TRBJ2-2, with 7 bases aligning to TRBD1. V was pared by 5 bases and J by 7 bases, with 7 bases of the junction left unmatched. Germline V gene data show CDR1 as SGHNT and CDR2 as YENEEA. The CDR3 is 14 residues long. The CDR3 sequence is CASSLTGAGGELFF. DNA of the CDR3: TGTGCCAGCAGCCTAACAGGGGCGGGCGGGGAGCTGTTTTTT.

The V gene is TRBV5-1, the J gene TRBJ2-5; the match to TRBD1 covers 10 bases. The CDR3 totals 15 residues. V lost 4 bases, J lost 0 bases, and 3 bases stayed unmatched. The germline CDR1 and CDR2 sequences are SGHRS and YFSETQ. DNA for the CDR3: TGCGCCAGCAGCGCCGGGACAGGGGACCAAGAGACCCAGTACTTC. Translating gives CASSAGTGDQETQYF.

J is TRBJ1-6 and V is TRBV28, with D unresolved. CDR1 is MDHEN and CDR2 is SYDVKM in the germline V gene. Deletions cut 8 bases from V and 5 bases from J, with 10 bases between. The CDR3 sequence is 13 residues long. The CDR3 reads CASLRRHNSPLHF. For the CDR3, the DNA is TGTGCCAGCCTCAGACGGCATAATTCACCCCTCCACTTT.

V usage is TRBV19 and J usage is TRBJ1-2, with unresolved D. Trimming left V 3 bases short and J 2 bases short, with 10 bases between. In germline, CDR1 is LNHDA, CDR2 SQIVND (reference sequence). The CDR3 spans 14 residues. For the CDR3, the DNA is TGTGCCAGTAGTATCCCAGGTATCAACTATGGCTACACCTTC. Amino acid sequence: CASSIPGINYGYTF. Looking up the rest from reference TRBV19 and TRBJ1-2 gives the full variable domain: DGGITQSPKYLFRKEGQNVTLSCEQNLNHDAMYWYRQDPGQGLRLIYYSQIVNDFQKGDIAEGYSVSREKKESFPLTVTSAQKNPTAFYLCASSIPGINYGYTFGSGTRLTVV.

The chain links TRBV27 to TRBJ2-4; 8 bases fit TRBD1. CDR1 MNHEY and CDR2 SMNVEV come from the germline V gene (reference sequence). Trimming took 4 bases from V and 8 from J; bases not matched to a gene: 7. The CDR3 length is 14 residues. CDR3 loop: CASSSDRVRYIQYF. DNA of the CDR3: TGTGCCAGCAGTTCGGACAGGGTTAGGTACATTCAGTACTTC.

V usage is TRBV19 and J usage is TRBJ2-1; TRBD2 agrees at 7 bases. Germline V gives CDR1 LNHDA, CDR2 SQIVND (reference sequence). V was pared by 4 bases and J by 6 bases, with 6 bases of the junction left unmatched. This CDR3 has 14 residues. The chain's CDR3 is CASSRASGTNEQFF. CDR3 coding DNA: TGTGCCAGTAGTAGGGCTAGCGGTACCAATGAGCAGTTCTTC. Supplemented by reference TRBV19 and TRBJ2-1, the full variable domain reads DGGITQSPKYLFRKEGQNVTLSCEQNLNHDAMYWYRQDPGQGLRLIYYSQIVNDFQKGDIAEGYSVSREKKESFPLTVTSAQKNPTAFYLCASSRASGTNEQFFGPGTRLTVL.

The chain uses TRBV11-2 and TRBJ1-1, with D unresolved. CDR1 and CDR2 from the germline V gene are SGHAT and FQNNGV. This CDR3 contains 15 residues. Trimming stripped 5 bases from V and 6 bases from J, with 19 bases between. The CDR3 nucleotides are TGTGCCAGCAGCCCTCTAGGAGATTGGAGAGCTGAAGCTTTCTTT. Its translation: CASSPLGDWRAEAFF.

V and J are TRBV11-2 and TRBJ1-6; D remains unclear. In germline, CDR1 is SGHAT, CDR2 FQNNGV. V lost 1 base to trimming and J lost 7 bases, with 8 bases between them. The CDR3 is 14 residues long. The CDR3 bases are TGTGCCAGCAGCTTAGGACCGACAAATTCACCCCTCCACTTT. Its protein product is CASSLGPTNSPLHF.

The V call is TRBV7-9, the J call TRBJ1-2; no definite D call. The V gene lost 5 bases and the J gene lost 5 bases, with 12 bases spanning the gap. CDR1 is SEHNR, CDR2 FQNEAQ, per germline (reference sequence). The CDR3 spans 13 residues. Here the CDR3 reads CASSDTTPYGYTF. In DNA form, the CDR3 reads TGTGCCAGCAGCGATACTACACCGTATGGCTACACCTTC.

The chain links TRBV6-5 to TRBJ2-1, with 9 bases matching TRBD1. This CDR3 spans 15 amino acids. CDR1 MNHEY and CDR2 SVGAGI come from the germline V gene. V shed 4 bases, J shed 9 bases, and the junction held 10 bases outside the gene matches. CDR3 nucleotides: TGTGCCAGCAGTTTTACTGGACAGGGGATTGGTGAGCAGTTCTTC. As protein: CASSFTGQGIGEQFF.

V and J are TRBV29-1 and TRBJ2-1, with 12 positions matching TRBD2. This CDR3 is 16 amino acids long. Trimming removed 1 base from V and 8 bases from J; junction bases left unmatched: 9. The germline gives CDR1 SQVTM, CDR2 ANQGSEA. CDR3 region: CSVEGGLAGGRDEQFF. DNA of the CDR3: TGCAGCGTTGAAGGGGGACTAGCGGGTGGCCGGGATGAGCAGTTCTTC.

This clone showed up just once. The CDR3 loop reads CASSHEGGLKYEQYF. As DNA, the CDR3 is TGTGCCAGCAGCCACGAGGGGGGGCTTAAGTACGAGCAGTACTTC. V is TRBV6-5 and J is TRBJ2-7; TRBD2 might be the D (7 bases). V was trimmed by 6 bases and J by 4 bases, leaving 19 bases between them. The CDR3 loop spans 15 amino acids. Germline V gene sequence: CDR1 MNHEY, CDR2 SVGAGI.

This chain joins TRBV28 and TRBJ2-7; 9 bases line up with TRBD1. Germline V gene data show CDR1 as MDHEN and CDR2 as SYDVKM. V shed 6 bases and J 3 bases; nucleotides not matched to a gene: 9. The CDR3 runs to 15 residues. For the CDR3, the DNA is TGTGCCAGCAGCCGTCGGGACAGGGTCCTCTACGAGCAGTACTTC. Amino acids: CASSRRDRVLYEQYF. The full variable domain, completed using reference TRBV28 and TRBJ2-7, is DVKVTQSSRYLVKRTGEKVFLECVQDMDHENMFWYRQDPGLGLRLIYFSYDVKMKEKGDIPEGYSVSREKKERFSLILESASTNQTSMYLCASSRRDRVLYEQYFGPGTRLTVT.